This T cell receptor beta chain came from a study of beta chain features in type 1 diabetes. Notes on the study in general: When Type 1 diabetes patients were examined, their TCRB CDR3s proved moderately but significantly shorter in all four CD4+ subsets. The study found fewer insertions and more deletions at VDJ junctions in type 1 diabetes patients.

On this clone itself: As yet, its antigen is unknown.

Reverse transcription of all isolated RNA meant that expressed TCRB transcripts were sequenced. Sequenced by immunoSEQ multiplex PCR; TCRdb stores in-frame clones only, minus some. This table has a few hundred thousand clones, about 13% appearing once. V was clipped by 1 base and J by 1 base, with 14 bases between them. The CDR3 loop spans 16 amino acids. The germline V gene encodes CDR1 LNHNV and CDR2 YYDKDF (reference sequence). Sample: naive CD4+ T cells from blood. The genes are TRBV15 and TRBJ2-7, with a possible D match to TRBD2 (6 bases). This receptor was obtained from a woman in her late teens or twenties with type 1 diabetes. The CDR3 loop is CATSRGLASGSYEQYF. CDR3 bases: TGTGCCACCAGCAGAGGGCTAGCGTCCGGTTCCTACGAGCAGTACTTC.